This record looks at one T cell receptor beta chain sequence and its context. CDR3 size: 17 residues. Germline-derived CDR1 and CDR2 are ENHRY and SYGVKD. V gave up 2 bases and J gave up 2 bases; unmatched junction bases: 8. This entry belongs to a study of blood T cell repertoires in COVID-19. In the study overall: Samples taken during acute and convalescent COVID-19 were collected in the United States, Italy and Spain. T cells, B-cell-depleted T cells, or PBMCs supplied cDNA or gDNA.

In the original processing: The authors estimated nucleated cell counts from reference gene primer amplification. Sequenced by immunoSEQ multiplex PCR; TCRdb stores in-frame clones only, minus some. The V and J calls and clone size were taken over from that table, and D and trimming were inferred from the DNA. The repertoire holds approximately 470,000 clones, with over 75% as singletons. This TCR was recovered from a human donor in a cohort sampled during active COVID-19. This sequence joins TRBV10-3 and TRBJ2-7, with 11 nucleotides matching TRBD2. Source material: peripheral blood. CDR3 nucleotides: TGTGCCATCAGTGAGCCTGCGGTAGCGGGAGGGACCTACGAGCAGTACTTC. Its translation is CAISEPAVAGGTYEQYF.